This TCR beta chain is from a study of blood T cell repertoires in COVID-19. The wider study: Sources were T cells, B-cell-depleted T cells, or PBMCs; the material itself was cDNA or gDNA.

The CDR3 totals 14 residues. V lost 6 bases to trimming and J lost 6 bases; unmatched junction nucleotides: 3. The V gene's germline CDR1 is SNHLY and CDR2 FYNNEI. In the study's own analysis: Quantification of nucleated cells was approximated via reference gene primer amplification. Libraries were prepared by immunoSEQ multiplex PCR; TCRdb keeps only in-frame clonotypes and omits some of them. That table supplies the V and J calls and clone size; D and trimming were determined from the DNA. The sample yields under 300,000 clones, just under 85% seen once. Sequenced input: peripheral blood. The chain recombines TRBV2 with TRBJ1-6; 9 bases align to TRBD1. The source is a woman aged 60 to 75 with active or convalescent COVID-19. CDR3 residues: CASRPGQGNSPLHF. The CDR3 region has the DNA TGTGCCAGCAGACCGGGACAGGGTAATTCACCCCTCCACTTT.